This passage covers 32 T cell receptor beta chains from one sample sequenced in a study of cytomegalovirus exposure and HLA in healthy donors. Sequenced by immunoSEQ multiplex PCR; TCRdb stores in-frame clones only, minus some. Of about 79,000 clones in the sample, 93% are singletons; the top ten hold about 3.8%. The sequenced sample consisted of PBMCs. The receptors come from a woman younger than 45 in good health and CMV-seronegative.

The V gene is TRBV9, the J gene TRBJ2-7; D might be TRBD1 (6 bases). V lost 5 bases and J lost 1, with 13 bases in between. Per germline, CDR1 SGDLS and CDR2 YYNGEE. The CDR3 runs 14 residues. Written as DNA, the CDR3 is TGTGCCAGCAGTCCACCGGGACAATCCTACGAGCAGTACTTC. Amino acids: CASSPPGQSYEQYF.

The chain links TRBV20-1 to TRBJ1-1; unclear D gene. Deletions cut 3 bases from V and 4 bases from J, with 3 bases between. Germline CDR1 DFQATT, CDR2 SNEGSKA (reference sequence). The CDR3 runs to 10 residues. CDR3 region: CSASITEAFF. Here the CDR3 DNA reads TGCAGTGCTAGCATCACTGAAGCTTTCTTT.

This clone has only one observation. CDR3 sequence (DNA): TGTGCCAGCAGCCTCCGACAGGGGCCGCTGAACACTGAAGCTTTCTTT. Protein sequence: CASSLRQGPLNTEAFF. The chain combines TRBV11-2 with TRBJ1-1; the match to TRBD1 covers 8 bases. With 5 bases clipped from V and 0 bases from J, the junction kept 8 bases outside the gene matches. Germline-derived CDR1 and CDR2 are SGHAT and FQNNGV. The CDR3 is 16 amino acids.

In DNA, the CDR3 is TGTGCCAGCAGCCCTGGGACTAGCGGGGGGACAGATACGCAGTATTTT. Translating it yields CASSPGTSGGTDTQYF. The chain carries TRBV2 and TRBJ2-3; 15 bases agree with TRBD2. Germline CDR1 and CDR2: SNHLY and FYNNEI. Trimming took 6 bases from V and 3 from J; bases not matched to a gene: 4. There are 16 residues in the CDR3. The entire variable domain, with the rest obtained from reference TRBV2 and TRBJ2-3, is as follows: EPEVTQTPSHQVTQMGQEVILRCVPISNHLYFYWYRQILGQKVEFLVSFYNNEISEKSEIFDDQFSVERPDGSNFTLKIRSTKLEDSAMYFCASSPGTSGGTDTQYFGPGTRLTVL.

This rearrangement joins TRBV28 to TRBJ1-1; unclear D gene. The CDR3 has 14 residues. Germline V gives CDR1 MDHEN, CDR2 SYDVKM. Trimming left V 7 bases short and J 2 bases short, with 14 bases between. In DNA form, the CDR3 reads TGTGCCAGCAAATTAGCCAGTACAAACACTGAAGCTTTCTTT. This codes for CASKLASTNTEAFF.

The chain links TRBV28 to TRBJ2-5; tentatively, D is TRBD1 (6 bases). CDR3 length: 16 amino acids. Germline V CDR1 and CDR2: MDHEN, SYDVKM. Trimming shortened V by 6 bases and J by 5 bases, and 22 bases separated the two germline ends. The CDR3 coding sequence is TGTGCCAGCAGCCCCCTCACAGGGAAGATTGGGGAGACCCAGTACTTC. It translates to CASSPLTGKIGETQYF.

This clone was found a few times. The chain carries TRBV5-1 and TRBJ1-6, with 10 bases matching TRBD1. CDR3 length: 15 residues. The junction had 1 base not matched to a gene; V was cut back by 0 bases and J by 7 bases. The germline CDR1 and CDR2 sequences are SGHRS and YFSETQ. The chain's CDR3 is CASSLGGQGNSPLHF. The CDR3 nucleotides read TGCGCCAGCAGCTTGGGGGGACAGGGGAATTCACCCCTCCACTTT.

V usage is TRBV19 and J usage is TRBJ2-3; 7 bases are shared with TRBD1. V dropped 3 bases and J dropped 1; count of bases not matched to a gene: 4. The germline V gene has CDR1 LNHDA and CDR2 SQIVND (reference sequence). CDR3 length equals 15 residues. The CDR3 DNA reads as TGTGCCAGTAGTATCAAGGGGGCCCGCACAGATACGCAGTATTTT. Protein: CASSIKGARTDTQYF.

A single count supports this clone. The V and J genes are TRBV11-2 and TRBJ2-5; the match to TRBD2 covers 8 bases. The V segment lost 2 bases and the J segment 5 bases; nucleotides outside the gene matches: 16. The CDR3 extends over 18 amino acids. Per the germline V gene, CDR1 is SGHAT and CDR2 is FQNNGV. CDR3 region: CASSLSASGFRELETQYF. The CDR3 bases are TGTGCCAGCAGCTTATCGGCTAGCGGGTTTCGTGAGTTGGAGACCCAGTACTTC.

J is TRBJ2-7 and V is TRBV19, with 8 positions matching TRBD2. V trimming: 5 bases; J trimming: 3 bases; junction bases outside the gene matches: 12. The CDR3 has 16 amino acids. From germline, CDR1 is LNHDA and CDR2 SQIVND (reference sequence). The CDR3 DNA sequence: TGTGCCAGTAGTCTGAGACTAGCGACCTCATACTACGAGCAGTACTTC. Protein product: CASSLRLATSYYEQYF. Based on the CDR3 plus reference TRBV19 and TRBJ2-7, the full variable domain is DGGITQSPKYLFRKEGQNVTLSCEQNLNHDAMYWYRQDPGQGLRLIYYSQIVNDFQKGDIAEGYSVSREKKESFPLTVTSAQKNPTAFYLCASSLRLATSYYEQYFGPGTRLTVT.

The chain combines TRBV5-6 with TRBJ2-2; no clear D gene. This CDR3 comprises 12 residues. Germline CDR1 is SGHDT and CDR2 is YYEEEE. The V and J ends lost 1 base and 7 bases respectively, with 5 bases between them. CDR3: CASSLFGGELFF. The CDR3 DNA sequence: TGTGCCAGCAGCTTGTTCGGCGGGGAGCTGTTTTTT.

The rearrangement uses TRBV4-2 and TRBJ2-7, with TRBD1 identical over 8 bases. V lost 5 bases, J lost 2 bases, and 11 bases stayed unmatched. Germline CDR1 and CDR2: LGHNA and YNFKEQ. There are 16 residues in the CDR3. The CDR3 nucleotides read TGTGCCAGCAGCAAAAGTGCCGGGACAGGTACCTACGAGCAGTACTTC. Encoded protein: CASSKSAGTGTYEQYF.

For the CDR3, the DNA is TGTGCCAGCTCACGAGGGACAGGGGCATCCACAGATACGCAGTATTTT. Its protein product is CASSRGTGASTDTQYF. J is TRBJ2-3 and V is TRBV18, with TRBD1 matching 10 bases. V lost 4 bases and J lost 2; bases outside the gene matches: 6. Germline V CDR1 and CDR2: KGHSH, LQKENI. This CDR3 contains 16 residues.

The V gene is TRBV28, the J gene TRBJ2-7; 10 nucleotides agree with TRBD1. This CDR3 comprises 14 residues. V was clipped by 5 bases and J by 7 bases; unmatched bases: 8. Per the germline V gene, CDR1 is MDHEN and CDR2 is SYDVKM. The CDR3 sequence is CASSLLTGGEEQYF. CDR3 DNA sequence: TGTGCCAGCAGTCTACTGACAGGGGGCGAGGAGCAGTACTTC. Full variable domain (rest looked up from reference TRBV28 and TRBJ2-7): DVKVTQSSRYLVKRTGEKVFLECVQDMDHENMFWYRQDPGLGLRLIYFSYDVKMKEKGDIPEGYSVSREKKERFSLILESASTNQTSMYLCASSLLTGGEEQYFGPGTRLTVT.

The J gene is TRBJ1-2, the V gene TRBV7-3; D might be TRBD1 (5 bases). There are 12 residues in the CDR3. Trimming shortened V by 5 bases and J by 4 bases, and 8 bases separated the two germline ends. The V gene's germline CDR1 is SGHTA and CDR2 FQGTGA. CDR3 sequence: CASSPQGYGYTF. DNA for the CDR3: TGTGCCAGCAGCCCTCAGGGCTATGGCTACACCTTC.

This chain connects TRBV19 to TRBJ2-7; 9 bases are shared with TRBD1. The CDR3 covers 15 residues. With V trimmed by 5 bases and J by 4 bases, 9 bases remained unmatched. CDR1 and CDR2 (germline): LNHDA, SQIVND (reference sequence). CDR3 in DNA: TGTGCCAGTAGTCTAAGCTTGGACAGGGGATACGAGCAGTACTTC. Translating gives CASSLSLDRGYEQYF.

This clone occurred once. The chain carries TRBV5-6 and TRBJ1-2, with a possible D match to TRBD1 (5 bases). This CDR3 contains 14 residues. Trimming stripped 0 bases from V and 3 bases from J, with 9 bases between. The V gene's germline CDR1 is SGHDT and CDR2 YYEEEE. The CDR3 loop is CASSLAGGDYGYTF. The CDR3 DNA sequence: TGTGCCAGCAGCTTGGCGGGGGGTGACTATGGCTACACCTTC.

The V and J genes are TRBV30 and TRBJ2-7; D may be TRBD2 (6 bases). The V gene lost 2 bases and the J gene lost 5 bases, with 16 bases spanning the gap. The germline V gene has CDR1 GTSNPN and CDR2 SVGIG (reference sequence). CDR3 length equals 14 residues. CDR3 amino acids: CAWSTRRWGDEQYF. The CDR3 DNA reads TGTGCCTGGAGTACGAGGAGGTGGGGGGACGAGCAGTACTTC.

The chain carries TRBV9 and TRBJ1-1, with D possibly TRBD1 on 5 matching bases. Germline CDR1 and CDR2: SGDLS and YYNGEE. This CDR3 is 15 amino acids long. V was trimmed by 1 base and J by 1 base, leaving 11 bases between them. The CDR3 here is CASSVQTGGNTEAFF. The CDR3 coding sequence is TGTGCCAGCAGCGTACAAACGGGGGGGAACACTGAAGCTTTCTTT.

V usage is TRBV5-1 and J usage is TRBJ2-6, with 9 bases identical to TRBD1. Trimming cost V 4 bases and J 0 bases; bases outside gene matches: 20. CDR1 SGHRS and CDR2 YFSETQ come from the germline V gene. The CDR3 consists of 22 residues. The CDR3 here is CASSQTRTGVKFLSSGANVLTF. CDR3 sequence (DNA): TGCGCCAGCAGCCAAACTCGGACAGGGGTGAAATTCCTAAGCTCTGGGGCCAACGTCCTGACTTTC. The complete variable domain, with remaining parts taken from reference TRBV5-1 and TRBJ2-6, reads KAGVTQTPRYLIKTRGQQVTLSCSPISGHRSVSWYQQTPGQGLQFLFEYFSETQRNKGNFPGRFSGRQFSNSRSEMNVSTLELGDSALYLCASSQTRTGVKFLSSGANVLTFGAGSRLTVL.

This chain connects TRBV6-1 to TRBJ2-2, with 7 bases aligning to TRBD1. V lost 6 bases, J lost 7 bases, and 8 bases stayed unmatched. The CDR3 spans 14 residues. Looked up from germline, CDR1 is MNHNS and CDR2 is SASEGT. The CDR3 spells CASSFDRAVGELFF. CDR3 in DNA: TGTGCCAGCAGCTTTGACAGGGCGGTCGGGGAGCTGTTTTTT.

This CDR3 reads CASSWDRGLNTEAFF. CDR3 sequence (DNA): TGTGCCAGCAGTTGGGACAGGGGACTGAACACTGAAGCTTTCTTT. The chain employs TRBV6-6 and TRBJ1-1, with 10 bases matching TRBD1. Germline CDR1 reads MNHNY; CDR2 reads SVGAGI (reference sequence). The CDR3 contains 15 residues. The V and J ends lost 4 bases and 0 bases, in that order; junction bases with no gene match: 2.

CDR3 residues: CAICTGLNSPLHF. The CDR3 DNA sequence: TGTGCCATCTGTACAGGGCTCAATTCACCCCTCCACTTT. The gene calls are TRBV10-3 and TRBJ1-6, with D perhaps matching TRBD1 (6 bases). The germline V gene has CDR1 ENHRY and CDR2 SYGVKD. Trimming took 8 bases from V and 7 from J, leaving 12 bases between them. The CDR3 length is 13 residues.

V gene TRBV2 combines with J gene TRBJ1-2, with D possibly being TRBD1 (5 bases). CDR1 and CDR2 from the germline V gene are SNHLY and FYNNEI. The CDR3 loop spans 16 amino acids. The V end was cut by 6 bases, the J end by 2 bases, with 19 bases between. CDR3 nucleotides: TGTGCCAGCAGACCAGCAGACACAGGATGGAACTATGGCTACACCTTC. This translates into CASRPADTGWNYGYTF.

V gene TRBV5-1 combines with J gene TRBJ2-7, with a tentative D call TRBD2 (5 bases). The germline V and J ends were trimmed by 3 bases and 1 base, with 11 bases remaining between them. Per the germline V gene, CDR1 is SGHRS and CDR2 is YFSETQ. There are 14 residues in the CDR3. CDR3 loop: CASSSLGSSYEQYF. As DNA, the CDR3 is TGCGCCAGCAGCTCACTAGGAAGTTCCTACGAGCAGTACTTC. Complete variable domain (other parts from reference TRBV5-1 and TRBJ2-7): KAGVTQTPRYLIKTRGQQVTLSCSPISGHRSVSWYQQTPGQGLQFLFEYFSETQRNKGNFPGRFSGRQFSNSRSEMNVSTLELGDSALYLCASSSLGSSYEQYFGPGTRLTVT.

The chain uses TRBV7-3 and TRBJ1-2; maybe TRBD1 (6 bases). The CDR3 runs to 17 residues. Trimming stripped 1 base from V and 2 bases from J, with 17 bases between. Germline CDR1 reads SGHTA; CDR2 reads FQGTGA. The CDR3 coding sequence is TGTGCCAGCAGCTTAAGGGGCCAGGACAGACTAAACTATGGCTACACCTTC. Its translation: CASSLRGQDRLNYGYTF. Full variable domain (outside the CDR3, taken from reference TRBV7-3 and TRBJ1-2): GAGVSQTPSNKVTEKGKYVELRCDPISGHTALYWYRQSLGQGPEFLIYFQGTGAADDSGLPNDRFFAVRPEGSVSTLKIQRTERGDSAVYLCASSLRGQDRLNYGYTFGSGTRLTVV.

The chain couples TRBV27 to TRBJ2-6, with 10 nucleotides matching TRBD2. The germline V gene has CDR1 MNHEY and CDR2 SMNVEV (reference sequence). Trimming removed 5 bases from V and 0 bases from J; junction bases left unmatched: 7. This CDR3 has 18 amino acids. This CDR3 reads CASSVASGSFSGANVLTF. The CDR3 nucleotides read TGTGCCAGCAGTGTAGCTAGCGGGAGTTTCTCTGGGGCCAACGTCCTGACTTTC.

The V and J genes are TRBV11-3 and TRBJ1-1; the D gene is possibly TRBD1 (5 bases). Per the germline V gene, CDR1 is SGHNT and CDR2 is YENEEA. V shed 1 base and J shed 6 bases, with 15 bases lying between them. The length of the CDR3 is 15 residues. The CDR3 region has the DNA TGTGCCAGCAGCTTAGGTTCGGGGGTAGAGGCTGAAGCTTTCTTT. Its translation: CASSLGSGVEAEAFF.

The chain employs TRBV5-1 and TRBJ2-3; 9 nucleotides line up with TRBD2. This CDR3 region has 17 residues. Germline CDR1 SGHRS, CDR2 YFSETQ. V gave up 0 bases and J gave up 4 bases; unmatched junction bases: 9. The CDR3 bases are TGCGCCAGCAGCTTGGGATTTAGCGGGGGAAGCGCAGATACGCAGTATTTT. Its protein is CASSLGFSGGSADTQYF.

This clone was seen just once. The chain is built from TRBV5-1 and TRBJ1-1; D perhaps matches TRBD1 (5 bases). Germline values: CDR1 SGHRS, CDR2 YFSETQ. The CDR3 contains 17 residues. Deletions cut 2 bases from V and 3 bases from J, with 20 bases between. CDR3 in DNA: TGCGCCAGCAGCTTCAACCCACCCCGGGGAGGGGACACTGAAGCTTTCTTT. It codes for CASSFNPPRGGDTEAFF.

The chain is built from TRBV6-1 and TRBJ1-4; D is ambiguous. The CDR3 contains 14 residues. Trimming took off 10 bases at V and 0 bases at J, with 12 bases between the two ends. Germline-derived CDR1 and CDR2 are MNHNS and SASEGT. The chain's CDR3 is CATRAATTNEKLFF. In DNA, the CDR3 is TGTGCCACCCGCGCCGCGACAACTAATGAAAAACTGTTTTTT.

The chain links TRBV29-1 to TRBJ2-1; 7 nucleotides align to TRBD2. This CDR3 region has 16 residues. Trimming took 3 bases from V and 1 from J; bases not matched to a gene: 9. The germline CDR1 and CDR2 sequences are SQVTM and ANQGSEA. CDR3 sequence reads: CSVEGRDEGSYNEQFF. The DNA for the CDR3 is TGCAGCGTTGAGGGGAGGGACGAAGGGTCCTACAATGAGCAGTTCTTC.